This TCR beta chain was obtained from a study of molecular identifiers for immune sequencing clone quantification. One entry per CDR3 protein results from TCRdb running MiXCR on the PCR reads. The sample lists about 640,000 distinct CDR3 sequences, just under 20% seen once, with approximately 0.9% in the top ten. The V gene end was trimmed by 6 bases and the J gene end by 6 bases; junction bases not matched to a gene: 12. Germline V gene lookup returns CDR1 SQVTM and CDR2 ANQGSEA. The CDR3 covers 15 residues. This clonotype was recorded at least ten times. The sequence was obtained from a human donor in good health. Some libraries in this study had Jurkat cell RNA spiked in. This chain joins TRBV29-1 and TRBJ2-2; 8 positions agree with TRBD1. The sequenced material came from naive CD8+ T cells from blood, with Jurkat cell RNA spiked in. This sample's subset: FACS-sorted CD8+CD4-CCR7+CD45RA+ naive T cells. The CDR3 here is CSVPTPGGSSGELFF. The CDR3, as DNA: TGCAGCGTACCAACACCAGGGGGCTCGTCCGGGGAGCTGTTTTTT.